The 5 T cell receptor beta chains listed next were all sequenced from one sample in a study of blood T cell repertoires in COVID-19. Here immunoSEQ multiplex PCR was the method, and the copy in TCRdb shows in-frame clones only, minus some. The sample gives fewer than 250,000 clones, 70% to 85% of which show up once; about an eighth is in the top ten. The sample taken for sequencing was peripheral blood. These receptors were collected from a woman aged 45-59 years with acute or convalescent COVID-19.

This clone was seen only once. The chain employs TRBV18 and TRBJ2-6; D might be TRBD2 (6 bases). Deletions cut 3 bases from V and 2 bases from J, with 8 bases between. Germline V gene lookup returns CDR1 KGHSH and CDR2 LQKENI. The CDR3 totals 15 residues. The CDR3: CASSPGTAGANVLTF. The DNA for the CDR3 is TGTGCCAGCTCACCCGGGACTGCTGGGGCCAACGTCCTGACTTTC.

This chain links TRBV10-1 with TRBJ2-1, with 7 bases identical to TRBD2. Trimming at V came to 9 bases and at J to 10 bases, leaving 18 bases not matched to a gene. The CDR3 spans 15 residues. Germline V gene sequence: CDR1 WNHNN, CDR2 SYGVQD (reference sequence). The CDR3 protein is CASGAGAGRPGEQFF. CDR3 nucleotides: TGCGCCAGTGGGGCCGGAGCGGGGCGGCCCGGCGAGCAGTTCTTC.

The chain uses TRBV18 and TRBJ2-2; 7 bases map to TRBD1. Looked up from germline, CDR1 is KGHSH and CDR2 is LQKENI. The V and J ends lost 5 bases and 4 bases, in that order; junction bases with no gene match: 4. This CDR3 has 14 residues. CDR3 DNA sequence: TGTGCCAGCTCAAGGGACAGCCTCACCGGGGAGCTGTTTTTT. Protein sequence: CASSRDSLTGELFF.

The chain combines TRBV6-5 with TRBJ2-7; TRBD1 matches at 10 bases. From germline, CDR1 is MNHEY and CDR2 SVGAGI. J gave up 13 bases and V 6 bases, and 12 bases lay outside the gene matches. This CDR3 spans 13 amino acids. In nucleotides, the CDR3 is TGTGCCAGCAGCCGGGGACAGGGGAGTGGAGGTTACTTC. Its translation: CASSRGQGSGGYF.

The rearrangement joins TRBV27 to TRBJ1-6; D remains unclear. The germline V gene has CDR1 MNHEY and CDR2 SMNVEV (reference sequence). Trimming cost V 4 bases and J 8 bases, with 18 bases left between them. The CDR3 spans 16 residues. CDR3 nucleotides: TGTGCCAGCAGTTCAACTGCGGGTCAAAGGGATTCACCCCTCCACTTT. Its protein is CASSSTAGQRDSPLHF.